This entry is about one TCR beta chain. What it recognizes is unknown. The authors isolated total RNA from whole blood without sorting T cells. This entry is derived from a study of monozygotic twins with inflammatory bowel disease. cDNA was produced in eight separate reactions per sample. TCRdb re-called the 5' RACE reads and gives one entry per CDR3 protein, without DNA. The table lists about 300,000 distinct CDR3 sequences. This CDR3 comprises 16 residues. Study conclusions and caveats: Among IBD patients, fewer clonotypes were shared with others than among healthy twins, especially with disease activity. The co-twins with IBD showed lower TCRbeta diversity (inverse Simpson) than their healthy siblings.

The sequence was obtained from a human donor with ulcerative colitis or Crohn's disease, or a healthy co-twin of an affected twin (not recorded which). The sample consisted of blood. The chain links TRBV12-3 or TRBV12-4 to TRBJ2-1; the TRBD1 assignment by TCRdb is unverifiable without DNA. CDR3 loop: CASSFRRTGGNNEQFF.